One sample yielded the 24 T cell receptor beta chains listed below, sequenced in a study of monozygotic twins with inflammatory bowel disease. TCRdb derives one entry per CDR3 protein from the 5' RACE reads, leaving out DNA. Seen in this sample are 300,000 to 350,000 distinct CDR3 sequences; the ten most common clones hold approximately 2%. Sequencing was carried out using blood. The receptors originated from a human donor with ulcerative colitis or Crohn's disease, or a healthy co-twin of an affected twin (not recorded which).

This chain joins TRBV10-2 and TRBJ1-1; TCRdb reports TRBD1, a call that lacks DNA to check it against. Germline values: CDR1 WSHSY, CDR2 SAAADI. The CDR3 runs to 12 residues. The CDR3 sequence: CATLIWGAEAFF.

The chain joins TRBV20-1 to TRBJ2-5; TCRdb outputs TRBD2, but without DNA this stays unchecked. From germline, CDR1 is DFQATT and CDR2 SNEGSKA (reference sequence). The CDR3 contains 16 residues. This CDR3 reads CSARDPRLAEKETQYF.

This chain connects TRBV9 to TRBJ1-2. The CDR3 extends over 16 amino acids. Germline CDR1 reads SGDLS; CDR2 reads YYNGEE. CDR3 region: CASSAHGEGSNYGYTF.

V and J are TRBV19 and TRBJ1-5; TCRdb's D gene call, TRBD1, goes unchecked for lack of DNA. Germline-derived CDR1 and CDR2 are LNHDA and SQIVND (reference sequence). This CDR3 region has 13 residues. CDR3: CASSWTVNQPQHF.

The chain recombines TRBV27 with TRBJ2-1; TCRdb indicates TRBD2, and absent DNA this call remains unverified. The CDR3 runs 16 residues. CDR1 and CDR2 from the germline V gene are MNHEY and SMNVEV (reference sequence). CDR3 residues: CASSFLSLAGINEQFF.

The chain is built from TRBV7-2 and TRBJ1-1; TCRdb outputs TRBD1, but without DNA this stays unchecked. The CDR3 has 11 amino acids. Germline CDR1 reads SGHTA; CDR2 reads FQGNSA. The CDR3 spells CASSFQGEAFF.

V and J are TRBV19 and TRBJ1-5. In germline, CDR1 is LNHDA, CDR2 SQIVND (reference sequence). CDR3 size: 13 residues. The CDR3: CASGKSRDQPQHF.

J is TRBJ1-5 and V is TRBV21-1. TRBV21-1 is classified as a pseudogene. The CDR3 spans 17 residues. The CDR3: CASSKEEDSGWYQPQHF.

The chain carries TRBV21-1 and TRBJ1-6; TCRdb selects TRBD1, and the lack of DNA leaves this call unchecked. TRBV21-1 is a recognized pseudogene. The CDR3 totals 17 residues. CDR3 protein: CASRIDRGSCYNSPLHF.

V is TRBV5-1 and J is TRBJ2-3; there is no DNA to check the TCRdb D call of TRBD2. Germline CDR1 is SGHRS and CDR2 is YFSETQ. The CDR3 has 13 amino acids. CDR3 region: CASSLPSSDTQYF.

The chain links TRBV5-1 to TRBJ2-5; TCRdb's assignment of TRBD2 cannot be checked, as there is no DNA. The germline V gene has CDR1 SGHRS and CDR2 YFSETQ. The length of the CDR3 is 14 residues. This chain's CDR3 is CAGSTGLAGETQYF. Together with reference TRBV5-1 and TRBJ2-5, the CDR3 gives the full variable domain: KAGVTQTPRYLIKTRGQQVTLSCSPISGHRSVSWYQQTPGQGLQFLFEYFSETQRNKGNFPGRFSGRQFSNSRSEMNVSTLELGDSALYLCAGSTGLAGETQYFGPGTRLLVL.

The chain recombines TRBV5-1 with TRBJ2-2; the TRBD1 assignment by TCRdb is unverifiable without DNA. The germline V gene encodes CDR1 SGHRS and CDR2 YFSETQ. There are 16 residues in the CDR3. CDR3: CASSPQGAQRTGELFF.

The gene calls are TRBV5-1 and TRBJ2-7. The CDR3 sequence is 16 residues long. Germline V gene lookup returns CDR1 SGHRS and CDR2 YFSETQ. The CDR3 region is CASSLGQPMSSYEQYF.

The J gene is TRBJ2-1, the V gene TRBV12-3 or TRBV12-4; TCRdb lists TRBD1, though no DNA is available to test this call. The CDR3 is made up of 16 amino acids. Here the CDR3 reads CASSYGTRGSYNEQFF.

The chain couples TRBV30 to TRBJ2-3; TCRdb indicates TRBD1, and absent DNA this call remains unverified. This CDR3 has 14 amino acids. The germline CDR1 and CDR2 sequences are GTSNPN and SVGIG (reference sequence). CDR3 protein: CAWCRDRGIDTQYF. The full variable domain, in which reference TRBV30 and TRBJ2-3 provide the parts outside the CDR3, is SQTIHQWPATLVQPVGSPLSLECTVEGTSNPNLYWYRQAAGRGLQLLFYSVGIGQISSEVPQNLSASRPQDRQFILSSKKLLLSDSGFYLCAWCRDRGIDTQYFGPGTRLTVL.

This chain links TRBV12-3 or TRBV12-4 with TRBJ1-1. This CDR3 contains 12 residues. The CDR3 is CASTLSRTEAFF.

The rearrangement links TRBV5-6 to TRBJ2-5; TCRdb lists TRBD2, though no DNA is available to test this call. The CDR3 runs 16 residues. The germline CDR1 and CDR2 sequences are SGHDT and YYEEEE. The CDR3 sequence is CASSGRVAANQETQYF.

Here the CDR3 reads CASSLGPGLAGSTDTQYF. The V and J genes are TRBV11-2 and TRBJ2-3; TCRdb lists TRBD2, though no DNA is available to test this call. In germline, CDR1 is SGHAT, CDR2 FQNNGV. The CDR3 loop spans 18 amino acids.

Here the CDR3 reads CASREALGNNQPQDF. This sequence joins TRBV2 and TRBJ1-5. This CDR3 contains 15 residues. CDR1 is SNHLY, CDR2 FYNNEI, per germline. Full variable domain (remainder filled in from reference TRBV2 and TRBJ1-5): EPEVTQTPSHQVTQMGQEVILRCVPISNHLYFYWYRQILGQKVEFLVSFYNNEISEKSEIFDDQFSVERPDGSNFTLKIRSTKLEDSAMYFCASREALGNNQPQDFGDGTRLSIL.

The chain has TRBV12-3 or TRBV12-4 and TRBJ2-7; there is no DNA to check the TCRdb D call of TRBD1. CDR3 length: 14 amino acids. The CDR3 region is CASRFSTGQGEQYF.

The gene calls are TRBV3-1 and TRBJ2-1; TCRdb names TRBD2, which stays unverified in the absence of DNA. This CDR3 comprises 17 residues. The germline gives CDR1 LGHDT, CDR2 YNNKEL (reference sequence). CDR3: CASSQVTTSGGINEQFF.

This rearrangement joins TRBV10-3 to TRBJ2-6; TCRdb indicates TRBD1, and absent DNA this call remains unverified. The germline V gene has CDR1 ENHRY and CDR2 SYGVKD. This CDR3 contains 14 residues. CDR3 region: CAIRGQAGANVLTF.

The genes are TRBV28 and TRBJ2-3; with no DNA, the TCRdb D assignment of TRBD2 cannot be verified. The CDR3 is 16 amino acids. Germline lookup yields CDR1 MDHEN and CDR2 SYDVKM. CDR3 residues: CASKGVPGEGTDTQYF.

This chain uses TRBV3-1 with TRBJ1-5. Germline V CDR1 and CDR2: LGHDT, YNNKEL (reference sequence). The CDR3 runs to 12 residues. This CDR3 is CASSTANQPQHF.